This TCR beta chain appears in the sequencing data of a study of T cells in Graves' hyperthyroidism and ophthalmopathy. Study details: Peripheral blood specimens were obtained at initial diagnosis, prior to any treatment.

This clonotype was seen a handful of times. Germline V gives CDR1 DFQATT, CDR2 SNEGSKA (reference sequence). V gave up 4 bases and J gave up 1 base; unmatched junction bases: 5. The CDR3 consists of 15 residues. TCR beta CDR3 sequences were amplified from RNA transcripts. Using the HTBI primer set, a first-round RT-PCR was run on the TCR CDR3. From the multiplex PCR reads, TCRdb called clonotypes with MiXCR, one entry per CDR3 protein. The sample includes 130,000 or so distinct CDR3 sequences, around 20% of them seen just once. The TCR sequence derives from a woman aged 45-65 years with Graves' hyperthyroidism that later progressed to Graves' ophthalmopathy. V and J are TRBV20-1 and TRBJ2-1; 9 bases map to TRBD2. The sequencing input was blood. CDR3 in DNA: TGCAGTGCTAATATAGCGGGAGCGTCCTACAATGAGCAGTTCTTC. It encodes CSANIAGASYNEQFF.